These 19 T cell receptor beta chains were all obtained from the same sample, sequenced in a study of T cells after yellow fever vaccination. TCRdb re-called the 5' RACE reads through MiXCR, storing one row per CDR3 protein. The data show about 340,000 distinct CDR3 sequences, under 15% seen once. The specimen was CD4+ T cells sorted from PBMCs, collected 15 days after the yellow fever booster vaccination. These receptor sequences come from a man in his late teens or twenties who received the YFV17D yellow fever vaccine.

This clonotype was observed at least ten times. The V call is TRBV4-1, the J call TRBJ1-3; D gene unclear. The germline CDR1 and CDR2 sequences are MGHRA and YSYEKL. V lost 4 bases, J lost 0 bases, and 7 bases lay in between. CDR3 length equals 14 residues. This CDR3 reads CASSPRSSGNTIYF. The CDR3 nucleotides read TGCGCCAGCAGCCCGAGGAGCTCTGGAAACACCATATATTTT.

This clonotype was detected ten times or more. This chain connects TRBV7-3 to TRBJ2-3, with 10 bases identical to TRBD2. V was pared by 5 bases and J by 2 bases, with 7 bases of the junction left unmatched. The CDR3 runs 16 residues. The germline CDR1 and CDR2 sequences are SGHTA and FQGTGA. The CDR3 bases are TGTGCCAGCAGCCCCGGACTAGCGGCGGTCACAGATACGCAGTATTTT. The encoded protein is CASSPGLAAVTDTQYF. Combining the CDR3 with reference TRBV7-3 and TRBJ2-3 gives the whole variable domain GAGVSQTPSNKVTEKGKYVELRCDPISGHTALYWYRQSLGQGPEFLIYFQGTGAADDSGLPNDRFFAVRPEGSVSTLKIQRTERGDSAVYLCASSPGLAAVTDTQYFGPGTRLTVL.

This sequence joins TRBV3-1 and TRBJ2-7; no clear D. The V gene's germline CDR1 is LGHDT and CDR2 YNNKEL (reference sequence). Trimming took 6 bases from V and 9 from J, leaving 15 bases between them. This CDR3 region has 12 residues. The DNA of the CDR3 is TGTGCCAGCAGTTCGGGTCTGGCCCCGCAGTACGTC. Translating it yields CASSSGLAPQYV.

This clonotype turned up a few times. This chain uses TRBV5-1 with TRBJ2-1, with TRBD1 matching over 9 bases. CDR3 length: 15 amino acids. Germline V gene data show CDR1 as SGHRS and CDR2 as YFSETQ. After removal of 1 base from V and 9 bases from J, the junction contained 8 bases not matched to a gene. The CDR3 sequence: CASSLQGQGPGEQFF. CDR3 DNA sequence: TGCGCCAGCAGCTTGCAAGGACAGGGGCCCGGTGAGCAGTTCTTC.

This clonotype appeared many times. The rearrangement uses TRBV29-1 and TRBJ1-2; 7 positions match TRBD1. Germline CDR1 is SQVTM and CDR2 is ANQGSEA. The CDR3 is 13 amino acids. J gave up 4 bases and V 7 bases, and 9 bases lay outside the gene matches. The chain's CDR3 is CSDRPQGFYGYTF. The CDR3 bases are TGCAGCGACCGTCCACAGGGGTTCTATGGCTACACCTTC.

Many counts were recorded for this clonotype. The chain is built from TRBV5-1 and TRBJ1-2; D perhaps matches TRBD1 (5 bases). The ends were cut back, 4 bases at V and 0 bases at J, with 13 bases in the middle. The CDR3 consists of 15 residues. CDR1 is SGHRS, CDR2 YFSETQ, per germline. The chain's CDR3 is CASSRGSPTNYGYTF. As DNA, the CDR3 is TGCGCCAGCAGCAGGGGAAGCCCCACTAACTATGGCTACACCTTC.

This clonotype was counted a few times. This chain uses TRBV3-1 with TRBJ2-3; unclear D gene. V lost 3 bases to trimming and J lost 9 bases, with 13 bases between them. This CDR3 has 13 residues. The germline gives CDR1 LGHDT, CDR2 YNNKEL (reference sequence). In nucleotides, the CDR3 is TGTGCCAGCAGCCATGCGACTGTAAAGACGCAGTATTTT. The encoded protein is CASSHATVKTQYF.

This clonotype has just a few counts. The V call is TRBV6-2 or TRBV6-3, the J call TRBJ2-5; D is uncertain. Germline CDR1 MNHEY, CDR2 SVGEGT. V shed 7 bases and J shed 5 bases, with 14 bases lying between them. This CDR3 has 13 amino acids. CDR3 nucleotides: TGTGCCAGCACCTACGGAGCTGCCGAGACCCAGTACTTC. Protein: CASTYGAAETQYF.

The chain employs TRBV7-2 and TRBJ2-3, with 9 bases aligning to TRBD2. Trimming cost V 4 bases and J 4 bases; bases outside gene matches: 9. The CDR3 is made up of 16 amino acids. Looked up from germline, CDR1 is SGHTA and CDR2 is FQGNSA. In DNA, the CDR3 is TGTGCCAGCAGCTCGACTAGCGGTTTGTTAGCAGATACGCAGTATTTT. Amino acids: CASSSTSGLLADTQYF.

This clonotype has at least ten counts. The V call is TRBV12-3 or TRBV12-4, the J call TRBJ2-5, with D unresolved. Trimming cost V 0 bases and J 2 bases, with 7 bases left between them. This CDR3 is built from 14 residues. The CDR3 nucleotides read TGTGCCAGCAGTTTAGCGGCAGCTCAAGAGACCCAGTACTTC. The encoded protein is CASSLAAAQETQYF.

CDR3 nucleotide sequence: TGTGCCAGCAGCTTATATTTAGATCAGCCCCAGCATTTT. It specifies CASSLYLDQPQHF. The gene calls are TRBV7-9 and TRBJ1-5; D remains ambiguous. V lost 2 bases and J lost 5, with 7 bases in between. Germline loops: CDR1 SEHNR, CDR2 FQNEAQ (reference sequence). The CDR3 covers 13 residues. The full variable domain, completed using reference TRBV7-9 and TRBJ1-5, is DTGVSQNPRHKITKRGQNVTFRCDPISEHNRLYWYRQTLGQGPEFLTYFQNEAQLEKSRLLSDRFSAERPKGSFSTLEIQRTEQGDSAMYLCASSLYLDQPQHFGDGTRLSIL.

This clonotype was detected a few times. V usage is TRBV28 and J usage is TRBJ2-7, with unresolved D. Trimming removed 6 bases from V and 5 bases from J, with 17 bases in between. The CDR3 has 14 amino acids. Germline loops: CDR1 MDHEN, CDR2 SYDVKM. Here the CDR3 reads CASSYSDPSNEQYV. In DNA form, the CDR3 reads TGTGCCAGCAGCTACAGTGACCCGTCCAACGAGCAGTACGTC.

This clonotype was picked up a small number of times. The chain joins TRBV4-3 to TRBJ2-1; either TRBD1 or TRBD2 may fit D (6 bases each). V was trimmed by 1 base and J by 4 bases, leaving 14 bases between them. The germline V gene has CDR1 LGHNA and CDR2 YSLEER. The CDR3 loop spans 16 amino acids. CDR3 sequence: CASSQGMGGLYNEQFF. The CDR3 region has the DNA TGCGCCAGCAGCCAAGGAATGGGGGGCCTATACAATGAGCAGTTCTTC.

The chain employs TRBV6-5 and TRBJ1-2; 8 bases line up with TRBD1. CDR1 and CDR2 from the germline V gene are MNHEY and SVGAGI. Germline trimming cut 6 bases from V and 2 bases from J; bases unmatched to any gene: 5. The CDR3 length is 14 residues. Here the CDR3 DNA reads TGTGCCAGCAGATATGACAGGGGAAACTATGGCTACACCTTC. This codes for CASRYDRGNYGYTF.

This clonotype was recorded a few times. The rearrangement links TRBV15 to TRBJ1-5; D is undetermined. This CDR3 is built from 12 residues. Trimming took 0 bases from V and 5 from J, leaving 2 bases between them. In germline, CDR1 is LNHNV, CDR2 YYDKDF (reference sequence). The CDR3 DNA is TGTGCCACCAGCAGAGACCATCAGCCCCAGCATTTT. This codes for CATSRDHQPQHF.

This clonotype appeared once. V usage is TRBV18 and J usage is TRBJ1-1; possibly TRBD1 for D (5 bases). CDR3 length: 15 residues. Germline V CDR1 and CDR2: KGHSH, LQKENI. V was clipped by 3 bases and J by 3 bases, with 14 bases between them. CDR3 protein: CASSPYLQGDTEAFF. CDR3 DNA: TGTGCCAGCTCACCCTATCTCCAGGGAGACACTGAAGCTTTCTTT.

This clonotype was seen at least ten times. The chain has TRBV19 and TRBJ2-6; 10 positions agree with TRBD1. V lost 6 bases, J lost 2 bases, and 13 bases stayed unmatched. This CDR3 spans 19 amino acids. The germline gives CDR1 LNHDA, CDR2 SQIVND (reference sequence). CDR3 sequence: CASSTPDRGTSPGANVLTF. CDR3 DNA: TGTGCCAGTAGCACCCCGGACAGGGGGACCTCCCCTGGGGCCAACGTCCTGACTTTC.

This CDR3 is CAIRAGSTNEKLFF. CDR3 sequence (DNA): TGTGCCATCAGGGCAGGGTCAACTAATGAAAAACTGTTTTTT. V usage is TRBV10-3 and J usage is TRBJ1-4; D is possibly TRBD1 (5 bases). The germline CDR1 and CDR2 sequences are ENHRY and SYGVKD. The CDR3 covers 14 residues. Trimming left V 6 bases short and J 0 bases short, with 8 bases between.

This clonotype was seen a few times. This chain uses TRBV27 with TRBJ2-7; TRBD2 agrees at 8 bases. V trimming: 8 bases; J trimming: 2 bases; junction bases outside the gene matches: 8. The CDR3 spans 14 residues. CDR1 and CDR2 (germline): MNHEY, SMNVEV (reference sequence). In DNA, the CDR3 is TGTGCCAGCCTGACGCTTAGCGGGACCTACGAGCAGTACTTC. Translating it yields CASLTLSGTYEQYF.